This T cell receptor (beta chain) comes out of a study of blood T cell repertoires in COVID-19. Study at large: Some COVID-19 samples were acute and others convalescent; all came from the United States, Italy and Spain. Sources were T cells, B-cell-depleted T cells, or PBMCs; the material itself was cDNA or gDNA.

V was pared by 5 bases and J by 5 bases, with 7 bases of the junction left unmatched. The CDR3 consists of 15 residues. The germline V gene has CDR1 WSHSY and CDR2 SAAADI. Methods used by the authors: Amplification of reference gene primers provided the estimated nucleated cell counts. Produced via immunoSEQ multiplex PCR; TCRdb's table is partial and in-frame only. V and J calls and clone size are as listed in that table; D and trimming were resolved from the DNA. This table holds some 390,000 clones, about 88% found once. The receptor comes from a human donor in a cohort sampled during active COVID-19. The sample taken for sequencing was peripheral blood. The V gene is TRBV10-2, the J gene TRBJ2-3; 10 bases match TRBD2. The CDR3 region is CASSPGLAAGDTQYF. Here the CDR3 DNA reads TGCGCCAGCAGTCCCGGACTAGCGGCGGGAGATACGCAGTATTTT.